The 5 T cell receptor beta chains given below trace back to one sample, sequenced in a study of T-cell reconstitution after alpha-beta-depleted transplantation in children. Preparing the TCRbeta library involved the use of unique molecular identifiers. TCRdb independently ran MiXCR on the PCR reads; one entry per CDR3 protein. Of a few hundred thousand distinct CDR3 sequences in the sample, 20% to 30% were seen once. The source material was PBMCs, sampled before TCRalphabeta/CD19-depleted stem cell transplant. The receptors come from a boy in the first two years of life with Wiskott-Aldrich syndrome, due to receive a stem cell transplant.

The rearrangement joins TRBV7-3 to TRBJ2-3, with D perhaps matching TRBD1 or TRBD2 (5 bases each). V lost 1 base and J lost 1, with 12 bases in between. This CDR3 has 16 amino acids. Germline values: CDR1 SGHTA, CDR2 FQGTGA. The CDR3 nucleotides are TGTGCCAGCAGCTTAATCACGCAGGGACGCACAGATACGCAGTATTTT. Translation: CASSLITQGRTDTQYF.

A few counts support this clonotype. J is TRBJ2-1 and V is TRBV5-1; TRBD1 aligns across 8 bases. V lost 5 bases, J lost 6 bases, and 10 bases stayed unmatched. Looked up from germline, CDR1 is SGHRS and CDR2 is YFSETQ. CDR3 length equals 15 residues. The CDR3 is CASRLPGGRSNEQFF. DNA for the CDR3: TGCGCCAGCAGACTCCCAGGGGGCAGGAGCAATGAGCAGTTCTTC.

In this sample, this clonotype turned up a few times. The chain carries TRBV20-1 and TRBJ1-4; D uncertain. V dropped 0 bases and J dropped 6 bases, with 2 bases sitting between them. The length of the CDR3 is 11 residues. CDR1 and CDR2 (germline): DFQATT, SNEGSKA (reference sequence). Written as DNA, the CDR3 is TGCAGTGCTAGAGAGCATGAAAAACTGTTTTTT. As protein: CSAREHEKLFF.

This clonotype was seen a handful of times. The V call is TRBV5-1, the J call TRBJ2-7; 8 bases fit TRBD1. This CDR3 is built from 14 residues. Germline CDR1 SGHRS, CDR2 YFSETQ. Germline trimming cut 4 bases from V and 2 bases from J; bases unmatched to any gene: 5. The DNA of the CDR3 is TGCGCCAGCAGCCCGTCGACAGGGGCCTACGAGCAGTACTTC. Its translation is CASSPSTGAYEQYF.

The chain combines TRBV29-1 with TRBJ1-1, with D possibly TRBD1 on 5 matching bases. The CDR3 extends over 12 amino acids. Trimming cost V 7 bases and J 0 bases, with 9 bases left between them. Germline CDR1 and CDR2: SQVTM and ANQGSEA. The CDR3, as DNA: TGCAGCGCAGGGAAGTTGAACACTGAAGCTTTCTTT. Its translation is CSAGKLNTEAFF.